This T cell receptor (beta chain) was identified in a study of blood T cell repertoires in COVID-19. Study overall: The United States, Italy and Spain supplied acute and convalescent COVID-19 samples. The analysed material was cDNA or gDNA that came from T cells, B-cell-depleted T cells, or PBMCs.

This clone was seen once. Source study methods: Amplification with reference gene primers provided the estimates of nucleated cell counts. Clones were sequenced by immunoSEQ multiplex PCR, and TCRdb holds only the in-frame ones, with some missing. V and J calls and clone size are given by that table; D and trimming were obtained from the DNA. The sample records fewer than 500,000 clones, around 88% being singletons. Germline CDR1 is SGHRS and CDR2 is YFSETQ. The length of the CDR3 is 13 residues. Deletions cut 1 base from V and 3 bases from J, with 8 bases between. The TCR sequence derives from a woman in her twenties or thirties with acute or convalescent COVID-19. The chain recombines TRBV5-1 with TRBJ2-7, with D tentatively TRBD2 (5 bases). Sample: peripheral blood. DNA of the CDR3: TGCGCCAGCAGCTTGAAACTAGGCTACGAGCAGTACTTC. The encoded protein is CASSLKLGYEQYF.